A selection of T cell receptor beta chains follows, all from one sample in a study of blood T cell repertoires in COVID-19. This table comes from immunoSEQ multiplex PCR, and its TCRdb copy is limited to in-frame clones, with some not included. The table has fewer than 450,000 clones, 90% to 95% seen once. The sample taken for sequencing was peripheral blood. The receptor source for this set is a woman in her late teens or twenties who had recovered from COVID-19. Both conserved end residues are part of each CDR3. The D gene is left open where the match is weak. Size is stated for part of the rows, as once, few or many counts, or as a class when the clone is expanded.

D,V,J,size,CDR3,DNA
TRBD1,TRBV3-1/TRBV3-2,TRBJ1-1,.,CASSRSGTVAEAFF,TGTGCCAGCAGCCGGTCCGGGACAGTCGCTGAAGCTTTCTTT
TRBD1,TRBV2,TRBJ1-2,.,CASTRTLFTPNSRDRGHGYTF,TGTGCCAGCACTCGAACTCTTTTTACACCGAACTCTCGAGACAGGGGCCACGGCTACACCTTC
.,TRBV2,TRBJ1-1,.,CASSEEGATEAFF,TGTGCCAGCAGTGAAGAAGGGGCCACTGAAGCTTTCTTT
TRBD2,TRBV3-1/TRBV3-2,TRBJ2-1,.,CASSQDSGTSGYNEQFF,TGTGCCAGCAGCCAAGATTCCGGGACTAGCGGCTACAATGAGCAGTTCTTC
.,TRBV6-1,TRBJ1-5,.,CASSELDRTRYSNQPQHF,TGTGCCAGCAGTGAATTGGACCGCACTAGATATAGCAATCAGCCCCAGCATTTT
.,TRBV11-3,TRBJ2-3,.,CASSGRTGDTQYF,TGTGCCAGCAGCGGACGGACTGGAGATACGCAGTATTTT
.,TRBV7-2,TRBJ1-1,.,CASSIQILNTEAFF,TGTGCCAGCAGTATACAGATCCTGAACACTGAAGCTTTCTTT
.,TRBV12-1,TRBJ2-1,.,CASSFPVGRPEGHEQFF,TGTGCCAGCAGCTTTCCAGTGGGCCGTCCTGAGGGCCATGAGCAGTTCTTC
TRBD2,TRBV3-1/TRBV3-2,TRBJ2-1,.,CASSQDTLAGLSEQFF,TGTGCCAGCAGCCAAGACACACTAGCGGGACTCAGTGAGCAGTTCTTC
.,TRBV9,TRBJ2-5,.,CASSVGSTSQRETQYF,TGTGCCAGCAGCGTAGGGTCCACCTCCCAGCGGGAGACCCAGTACTTC
TRBD2,TRBV5-8,TRBJ2-1,.,CASTHGLAGAVEQFF,TGTGCCAGCACCCACGGACTAGCGGGAGCCGTTGAGCAGTTCTTC
.,TRBV14,TRBJ2-3,.,CASSQTGGVGTDTQYF,TGTGCCAGCAGCCAGACCGGTGGAGTAGGCACAGATACGCAGTATTTT
.,TRBV6-6,TRBJ1-2,.,CASSYESGYTF,TGTGCCAGCAGTTACGAGTCCGGCTACACCTTC
.,TRBV30,TRBJ1-1,.,CAWRETGGTEAFF,TGTGCCTGGAGAGAGACAGGTGGCACTGAAGCTTTCTTT
TRBD1,TRBV4-3,TRBJ2-3,.,CASSQDVSGQGADTQYF,TGCGCCAGCAGCCAAGATGTGTCCGGACAGGGTGCAGATACGCAGTATTTT
TRBD2,TRBV5-4,TRBJ2-2,once,CASSLVAGANTGELFF,TGTGCCAGCAGCTTGGTAGCGGGGGCGAACACCGGGGAGCTGTTTTTT
.,TRBV24-1,TRBJ1-3,.,CATRDRSGNTIYF,TGTGCCACCAGGGATCGCTCTGGAAACACCATATATTTT
TRBD1,TRBV5-4,TRBJ1-6,.,CASSLRQGAPNSPLHF,TGTGCCAGCAGCCTTAGACAGGGGGCTCCGAATTCACCCCTCCACTTT
TRBD2,TRBV7-9,TRBJ2-4,.,CASSPVALAGPKNIQYF,TGTGCCAGCAGCCCAGTTGCACTAGCGGGGCCTAAAAACATTCAGTACTTC
.,TRBV24-1,TRBJ1-5,.,CATSVGGGLQPQHF,TGTGCCACCAGTGTGGGCGGGGGCTTACAGCCCCAGCATTTT
.,TRBV7-2,TRBJ2-5,.,CASSFGQGSETQYF,TGTGCCAGCAGCTTCGGGCAGGGAAGTGAGACCCAGTACTTC
TRBD1,TRBV25-1,TRBJ2-1,.,CASSVTGGFNEQFF,TGTGCCAGCAGTGTGACAGGGGGGTTCAATGAGCAGTTCTTC
TRBD2,TRBV20-1,TRBJ2-3,.,CSASLAGGPDTQYF,TGCAGTGCTAGTTTGGCGGGAGGGCCAGATACGCAGTATTTT
.,TRBV18,TRBJ2-1,.,CASSLAGVADNEQFF,TGTGCCAGCTCACTCGCCGGGGTAGCGGACAATGAGCAGTTCTTC
TRBD1,TRBV27,TRBJ2-2,.,CASNPEGGVTGELFF,TGTGCCAGCAACCCCGAAGGGGGCGTTACCGGGGAGCTGTTTTTT
.,TRBV7-9,TRBJ2-2,.,CASSFTRGYDRRTPGELFF,TGTGCCAGCAGCTTCACTAGGGGGTACGACAGGCGTACACCCGGGGAGCTGTTTTTT
.,TRBV18,TRBJ1-3,once,CASRGISGNTIYF,TGTGCCAGCAGGGGGATTTCTGGAAACACCATATATTTT
TRBD2,TRBV10-3,TRBJ2-1,.,CAITAGGGYNEQFF,TGTGCCATCACGGCGGGAGGGGGCTACAATGAGCAGTTCTTC
.,TRBV5-8,TRBJ2-1,.,CASTLSEYNEQFF,TGTGCCAGCACCCTGTCTGAGTACAATGAGCAGTTCTTC
.,TRBV11-2,TRBJ2-3,.,CASSLVLSSGTDTQYF,TGTGCCAGCAGCTTAGTTCTTTCTAGCGGCACAGATACGCAGTATTTT
.,TRBV27,TRBJ2-4,.,CASSSIPGIKNIQYF,TGTGCCAGCAGTTCTATTCCAGGAATAAAAAACATTCAGTACTTC